One sample yielded the 19 T cell receptor beta chains listed below, sequenced in a study of cytomegalovirus exposure and HLA in healthy donors. A multiplex PCR was run with 60 Vbeta primers and 13 Jbeta primers. Sequencing used immunoSEQ multiplex PCR; TCRdb keeps in-frame clones, though not all of them. The sample's table shows about 88,000 clones. What was sequenced was PBMCs. The receptors were gathered from a girl aged 10 to 17 in good health and CMV-seropositive.

The rearrangement links TRBV18 to TRBJ1-5; TRBD1 might be the D (5 bases). V was cut by 1 base and J by 8 bases, with 15 bases left in between. Per germline, CDR1 KGHSH and CDR2 LQKENI. The CDR3 loop spans 15 amino acids. The CDR3 reads CASSPRSGDGEPQHF. The CDR3 coding sequence is TGTGCCAGCTCACCACGGTCGGGGGACGGTGAGCCCCAGCATTTT.

The genes are TRBV29-1 and TRBJ1-2; possible D gene TRBD1, 5 bases. The CDR3 is 12 amino acids. Germline CDR1 reads SQVTM; CDR2 reads ANQGSEA. Deletions cut 6 bases from V and 3 bases from J, with 11 bases between. The CDR3 DNA reads TGCAGCGTGTCGACAGAAGACTATGGCTACACCTTC. Its protein is CSVSTEDYGYTF.

V usage is TRBV20-1 and J usage is TRBJ1-5; D perhaps matches TRBD1 (6 bases). Germline CDR1 is DFQATT and CDR2 is SNEGSKA (reference sequence). The CDR3 has 11 amino acids. Trimming removed 6 bases at V and 11 bases at J, with 14 bases between. This chain's CDR3 is CSATTGPSQHF. In nucleotides, the CDR3 is TGCAGTGCCACGACAGGCCCGTCCCAGCATTTT.

Comments on this clone: Mismatch with germline at one junction end may stem from a read error. The chain recombines TRBV19 with TRBJ2-1; D is unresolved. Germline V CDR1 and CDR2: LNHDA, SQIVND (reference sequence). The CDR3 has 15 amino acids. As DNA, the CDR3 is TGTGCCAGTAGTATAAATCCAAGCTCCGACAATGAGCAGTTCTTC. Amino acid sequence: CASSINPSSDNEQFF.

V usage is TRBV30 and J usage is TRBJ2-5; D unclear. CDR3 length equals 11 residues. V was cut by 0 bases and J by 5 bases, with 4 bases left in between. Per germline, CDR1 GTSNPN and CDR2 SVGIG (reference sequence). CDR3 region: CAWSVAETQYF. The CDR3 coding sequence is TGTGCCTGGAGTGTAGCGGAGACCCAGTACTTC.

V is TRBV7-9 and J is TRBJ2-7; 8 bases agree with TRBD1. Germline-derived CDR1 and CDR2 are SEHNR and FQNEAQ (reference sequence). The V gene end was trimmed by 3 bases and the J gene end by 4 bases; junction bases not matched to a gene: 11. The CDR3 covers 16 residues. CDR3 in DNA: TGTGCCAGCAGCTTTGGGTCTAAGACAGGGGAATACGAGCAGTACTTC. It codes for CASSFGSKTGEYEQYF.

The V call is TRBV5-6, the J call TRBJ1-1; no reliable D call. The CDR3 consists of 12 residues. Germline CDR1 and CDR2: SGHDT and YYEEEE. Trimming pared 6 bases from V and 0 bases from J, leaving 6 bases between. Written as DNA, the CDR3 is TGTGCCAGCACTTTTCTGAACACTGAAGCTTTCTTT. It codes for CASTFLNTEAFF.

The gene calls are TRBV6-5 and TRBJ2-5; maybe TRBD1 (5 bases). Trimming pared 5 bases from V and 2 bases from J, leaving 9 bases between. In germline, CDR1 is MNHEY, CDR2 SVGAGI. The CDR3 has 13 amino acids. The CDR3 is CASSRGHQETQYF. CDR3 DNA: TGTGCCAGCAGTAGGGGCCATCAAGAGACCCAGTACTTC.

V gene TRBV29-1 combines with J gene TRBJ1-2; 10 positions agree with TRBD1. The CDR3 length is 16 residues. The junction had 15 bases not matched to a gene; V was cut back by 7 bases and J by 4 bases. CDR1 is SQVTM, CDR2 ANQGSEA, per germline. In DNA, the CDR3 is TGCAGCGGTCCGGGACAGGGGATGGGACCACGCTATGGCTACACCTTC. Its protein product is CSGPGQGMGPRYGYTF.

The chain has TRBV23-1 and TRBJ2-3, with 8 bases lining up with TRBD2. TRBV23-1 is noted as an ORF with a role that remains uncertain. With 4 bases clipped from V and 7 bases from J, the junction kept 10 bases outside the gene matches. This CDR3 comprises 15 residues. Written as DNA, the CDR3 is TGCGCCAGCAGTCCCGCCGGGGGGGGCGGGAATACGCAGTATTTT. This sequence encodes CASSPAGGGGNTQYF.

The chain is built from TRBV7-9 and TRBJ2-3, with D unresolved. V lost 3 bases to trimming and J lost 6 bases, with 7 bases between them. From germline, CDR1 is SEHNR and CDR2 FQNEAQ (reference sequence). The CDR3 totals 12 residues. The CDR3 DNA is TGTGCCAGCAGCTTGGCGGATGATACGCAGTATTTT. Translating gives CASSLADDTQYF.

The V and J genes are TRBV28 and TRBJ1-2; D is possibly TRBD1 (6 bases). This CDR3 is built from 16 residues. Germline CDR1 is MDHEN and CDR2 is SYDVKM. V was cut by 6 bases and J by 8 bases, with 25 bases left in between. The DNA of the CDR3 is TGTGCCAGCAGCCCCGGACAGCCTCTTTTCCAGGAGGGCTACACCTTC. It specifies CASSPGQPLFQEGYTF.

The CDR3 loop reads CASSSHGSSYNEQFF. The DNA for the CDR3 is TGTGCCAGCAGCTCCCACGGTAGCTCCTACAATGAGCAGTTCTTC. This chain links TRBV7-2 with TRBJ2-1; D ambiguous. Germline CDR1 SGHTA, CDR2 FQGNSA. The CDR3 runs 15 residues. Trimming took 4 bases from V and 0 from J, leaving 10 bases between them.

The CDR3 is CASSDGAPNQPQHF. The CDR3 bases are TGTGCCAGCAGTGACGGAGCCCCCAATCAGCCCCAGCATTTT. The chain combines TRBV2 with TRBJ1-5; D call uncertain. Trimming removed 3 bases from V and 3 bases from J, with 9 bases in between. The CDR3 runs 14 residues. Per germline, CDR1 SNHLY and CDR2 FYNNEI.

The V and J genes are TRBV5-1 and TRBJ2-2; tentatively, D is TRBD1 (6 bases). The CDR3 is made up of 15 amino acids. Germline CDR1 and CDR2: SGHRS and YFSETQ. V gave up 4 bases and J gave up 5 bases, with 15 bases separating them. CDR3 sequence reads: CASSIATGRTGELFF. The CDR3 region has the DNA TGCGCCAGCAGCATAGCCACAGGGCGGACCGGGGAGCTGTTTTTT. Based on the CDR3 plus reference TRBV5-1 and TRBJ2-2, the full variable domain is KAGVTQTPRYLIKTRGQQVTLSCSPISGHRSVSWYQQTPGQGLQFLFEYFSETQRNKGNFPGRFSGRQFSNSRSEMNVSTLELGDSALYLCASSIATGRTGELFFGEGSRLTVL.

The V gene is TRBV6-1, the J gene TRBJ1-6, with a weak D call TRBD1 (5 bases). The V end lost 8 bases, the J end lost 3 bases, and 8 bases lay between the germline ends. The CDR3 sequence is 13 residues long. The germline gives CDR1 MNHNS, CDR2 SASEGT. CDR3 amino acids: CASRQGYNSPLHF. CDR3 DNA: TGTGCCAGCCGTCAGGGCTATAATTCACCCCTCCACTTT.

The chain recombines TRBV5-1 with TRBJ1-1; the D is unclear. The CDR3 extends over 15 amino acids. Per germline, CDR1 SGHRS and CDR2 YFSETQ. Trimming stripped 0 bases from V and 5 bases from J, with 14 bases between. Here the CDR3 reads CASSLDPGSGTEAFF. DNA of the CDR3: TGCGCCAGCAGCTTGGATCCGGGGTCGGGTACTGAAGCTTTCTTT.

This chain uses TRBV11-2 with TRBJ2-7, with unresolved D. Germline V gene data show CDR1 as SGHAT and CDR2 as FQNNGV. The length of the CDR3 is 15 residues. The V and J ends lost 0 bases and 3 bases respectively, with 12 bases between them. CDR3 coding DNA: TGTGCCAGCAGCTTAGATTCTGGCTTTTTCTACGAGCAGTACTTC. Its translation: CASSLDSGFFYEQYF.

This chain connects TRBV4-3 to TRBJ2-7; perhaps TRBD1 as D (5 bases). Between the trimmed V and J ends, which lost 0 bases and 2 bases, there was a span of 11 bases. Germline CDR1 reads LGHNA; CDR2 reads YSLEER. The CDR3 sequence is 15 residues long. The CDR3 DNA sequence: TGCGCCAGCAGCCAAGATAAGGGGAACCCCTACGAGCAGTACTTC. Translating it yields CASSQDKGNPYEQYF.